This entry describes one TCR beta chain. Its target is not known. An end of the junction differs from the germline gene, which may be a read error. A universal primer site and UMIs were added as TCR cDNA was made by 5'RACE template switching. TCRdb reanalysed the 5' RACE reads using MiXCR and keeps one entry per CDR3 protein. Of hundreds of thousands of distinct CDR3 sequences listed, about 12% are singletons. This specimen belongs to a study of T cells after yellow fever vaccination. Overall study: Fractions low in cell number were prepared with SMART-Seq v4 Ultra Low Input.

Study observations and caveats: Overall, a small share of clonotypes was seen in both CD4 and CD8 compartments. At under 98% for CD4 and approximately 88% for CD8, most primary-vaccination clones showed up again after the booster.

Sequenced material: PBMCs, taken on the day of the yellow fever booster vaccination. This receptor was obtained from a man aged 25-45 years who received the YFV17D yellow fever vaccine.

In nucleotides, the CDR3 is TGTGCCAGCAGTCAAGCATTGGCCACAGGGGGCGTAACCTCTGGGGCCAACGTCCTGACTTTC. Its protein product is CASSQALATGGVTSGANVLTF. V is TRBV4-2 and J is TRBJ2-6, with TRBD1 matching 9 bases. Germline loops: CDR1 LGHNA, CDR2 YNFKEQ. The CDR3 sequence is 21 residues long.